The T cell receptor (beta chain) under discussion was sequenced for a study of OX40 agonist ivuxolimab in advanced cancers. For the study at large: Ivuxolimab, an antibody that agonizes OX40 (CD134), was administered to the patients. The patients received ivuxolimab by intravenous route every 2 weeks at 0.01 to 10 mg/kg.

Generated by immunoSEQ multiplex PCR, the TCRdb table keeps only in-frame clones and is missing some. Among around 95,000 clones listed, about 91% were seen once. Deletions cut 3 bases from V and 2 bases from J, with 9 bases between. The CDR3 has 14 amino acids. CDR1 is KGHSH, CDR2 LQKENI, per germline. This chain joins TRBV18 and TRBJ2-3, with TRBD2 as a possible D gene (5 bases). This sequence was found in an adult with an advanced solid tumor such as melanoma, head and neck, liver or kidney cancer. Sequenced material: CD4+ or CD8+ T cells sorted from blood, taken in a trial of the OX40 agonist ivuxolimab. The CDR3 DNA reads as TGTGCCAGCTCACCGGGAGCAAACACAGATACGCAGTATTTT. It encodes CASSPGANTDTQYF.